The present TCR beta chain was sequenced within a study of blood T cell repertoires in COVID-19. Study information: COVID-19 samples from acute and convalescent phases originated in the United States, Italy and Spain. T cells, B-cell-depleted T cells, or PBMCs provided the cDNA or gDNA that served as material.

V lost 1 base to trimming and J lost 4 bases, with 4 bases between them. Germline V gene data show CDR1 as SNHLY and CDR2 as FYNNEI. This CDR3 contains 12 residues. Profiled with immunoSEQ multiplex PCR; TCRdb holds only in-frame clones, not every one. The sample holds fewer than 200,000 clones, just over 85% seen once. The sequence was collected from a man in his fifties or sixties with active or convalescent COVID-19. V and J are TRBV2 and TRBJ1-2; no reliable D call. The sequenced material came from peripheral blood. The DNA for the CDR3 is TGTGCCAGCAGTGAAGTCGTCTATGGCTACACCTTC. Its protein product is CASSEVVYGYTF.